A single sample gave rise to the 3 T cell receptor beta chains below, sequenced in a study of OX40 agonist ivuxolimab in advanced cancers. Here immunoSEQ multiplex PCR was the method, and the copy in TCRdb shows in-frame clones only, minus some. This sample has about 69,000 clones, with approximately 92% found just once. Source: CD4+ or CD8+ T cells sorted from blood, taken in a trial of the OX40 agonist ivuxolimab. These receptors were obtained from an adult with an advanced solid tumor such as melanoma, head and neck, liver or kidney cancer.

The rearrangement uses TRBV21-1 and TRBJ1-1; the table's D call, TRBD1, was not checked against the DNA. TRBV21-1 is recorded as a pseudogene. The CDR3 runs 16 residues. The CDR3 bases are TGTGCCAGCAGCAAAAGGAGTAAGACAGGCACCACTGAAGCTTTCTTT. Encoded protein: CASSKRSKTGTTEAFF.

This clone was detected only a few times. The chain is built from TRBV6-6 and TRBJ1-1; D gene ambiguous. This CDR3 has 13 residues. Trimming left V 0 bases short and J 8 bases short, with 10 bases between. Germline CDR1 reads MNHNY; CDR2 reads SVGAGI (reference sequence). CDR3 region: CASSYSSNREAFF. CDR3 nucleotides: TGTGCCAGCAGTTACTCGAGTAACAGAGAAGCTTTCTTT.

The V call is TRBV11-3, the J call TRBJ2-7, with D uncertain. Germline V gene sequence: CDR1 SGHNT, CDR2 YENEEA. V was trimmed by 2 bases and J by 1 base, leaving 6 bases between them. The length of the CDR3 is 13 residues. The CDR3 is CASSLSGSYEQYF. DNA for the CDR3: TGTGCCAGCAGCTTATCCGGTTCCTACGAGCAGTACTTC. The full variable domain, in which reference TRBV11-3 and TRBJ2-7 provide the parts outside the CDR3, is EAGVVQSPRYKIIEKKQPVAFWCNPISGHNTLYWYLQNLGQGPELLIRYENEEAVDDSQLPKDRFSAERLKGVDSTLKIQPAELGDSAVYLCASSLSGSYEQYFGPGTRLTVT.